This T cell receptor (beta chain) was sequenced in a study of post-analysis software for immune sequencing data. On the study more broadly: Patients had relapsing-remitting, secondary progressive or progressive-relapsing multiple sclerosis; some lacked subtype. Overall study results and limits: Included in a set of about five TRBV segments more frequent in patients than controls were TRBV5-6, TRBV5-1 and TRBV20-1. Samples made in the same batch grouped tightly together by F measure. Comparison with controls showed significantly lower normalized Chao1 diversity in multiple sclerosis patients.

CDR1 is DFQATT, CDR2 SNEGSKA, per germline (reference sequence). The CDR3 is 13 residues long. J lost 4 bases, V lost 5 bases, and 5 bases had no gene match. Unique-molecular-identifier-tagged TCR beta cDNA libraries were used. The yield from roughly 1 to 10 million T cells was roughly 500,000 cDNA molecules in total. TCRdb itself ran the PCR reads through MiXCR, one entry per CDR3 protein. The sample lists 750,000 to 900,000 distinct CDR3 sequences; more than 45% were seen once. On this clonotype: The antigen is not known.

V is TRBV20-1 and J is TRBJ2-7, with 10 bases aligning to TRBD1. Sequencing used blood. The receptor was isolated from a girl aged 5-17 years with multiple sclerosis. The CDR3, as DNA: TGCAGTGCTGCGGTGGACAGGGGGTACGAGCAGTACTTC. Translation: CSAAVDRGYEQYF.